Detailed here is one T cell receptor beta chain. This specimen belongs to a study of blood T cell repertoires in COVID-19. Whole-study context: COVID-19 samples, acute and convalescent, were from the United States, Italy and Spain. Sources were T cells, B-cell-depleted T cells, or PBMCs; the material itself was cDNA or gDNA.

In the original processing: Estimated nucleated cell counts came from reference gene primer amplification. Profiled with immunoSEQ multiplex PCR; TCRdb holds only in-frame clones, not every one. V, J and clone size are those of that table, while D and trimming were read from the DNA. Of around 190,000 clones in the sample, more than 65% are singletons; the top ten hold less than 15%. Per the germline V gene, CDR1 is KGHDR and CDR2 is SFDVKD. Trimming stripped 5 bases from V and 8 bases from J, with 20 bases between. CDR3 size: 15 residues. V is TRBV24-1 and J is TRBJ1-2; D might be TRBD1 (6 bases). The sequence came from a human donor in a cohort sampled during active COVID-19. Sequenced material: peripheral blood. CDR3 protein: CATSGPGWGLGGYTF. For the CDR3, the DNA is TGTGCCACCAGTGGACCGGGCTGGGGGCTGGGAGGCTACACCTTC.